This TCR beta chain was retrieved from a study of OX40 agonist ivuxolimab in advanced cancers. Whole-study findings and limits: In the expanded peripheral T cells, antigen specificity was never determined.

Profiling relied on immunoSEQ multiplex PCR, and the TCRdb table lists in-frame clones only, not all of them. The sample lists about 73,000 clones; 85% were seen once. Worth noting for this clone: Its antigen is currently unknown.

This receptor was taken from an adult with an advanced solid tumor such as melanoma, head and neck, liver or kidney cancer. Material: CD4+ or CD8+ T cells sorted from blood, obtained in a trial of the OX40 agonist ivuxolimab.

The CDR3 reads CASRSDAVEQYF. In DNA, the CDR3 is TGTGCCAGCAGATCCGACGCGGTCGAGCAGTACTTC. The rearrangement joins TRBV7-2 to TRBJ2-7; D unresolved. Germline assignment: CDR1 SGHTA and CDR2 FQGNSA. The CDR3 covers 12 residues. V lost 6 bases and J lost 6, with 12 bases in between.